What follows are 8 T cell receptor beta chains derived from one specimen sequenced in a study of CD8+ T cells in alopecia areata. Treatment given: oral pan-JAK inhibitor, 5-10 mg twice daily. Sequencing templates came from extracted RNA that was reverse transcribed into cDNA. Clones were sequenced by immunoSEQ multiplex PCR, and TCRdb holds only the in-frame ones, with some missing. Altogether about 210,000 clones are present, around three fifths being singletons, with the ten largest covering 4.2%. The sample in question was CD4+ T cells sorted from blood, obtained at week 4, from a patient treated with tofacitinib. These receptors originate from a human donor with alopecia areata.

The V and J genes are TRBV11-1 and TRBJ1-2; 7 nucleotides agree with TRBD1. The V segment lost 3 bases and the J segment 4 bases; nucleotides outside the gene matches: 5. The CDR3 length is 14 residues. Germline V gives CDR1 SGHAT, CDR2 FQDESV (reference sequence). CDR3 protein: CASSLGQPLYGYTF. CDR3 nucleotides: TGTGCCAGCAGCTTGGGACAGCCGCTCTATGGCTACACCTTC.

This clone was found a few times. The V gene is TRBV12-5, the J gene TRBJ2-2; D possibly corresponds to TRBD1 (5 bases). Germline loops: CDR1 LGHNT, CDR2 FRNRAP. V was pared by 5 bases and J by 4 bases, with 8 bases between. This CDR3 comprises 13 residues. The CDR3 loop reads CASGQQGTGELFF. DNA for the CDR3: TGTGCTAGTGGTCAGCAGGGCACCGGGGAGCTGTTTTTT.

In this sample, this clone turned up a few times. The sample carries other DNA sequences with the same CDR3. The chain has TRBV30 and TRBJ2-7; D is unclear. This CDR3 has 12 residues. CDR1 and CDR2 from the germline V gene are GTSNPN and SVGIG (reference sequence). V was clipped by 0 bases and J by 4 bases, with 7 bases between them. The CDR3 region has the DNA TGTGCCTGGAGTGTGCTCTCTTACGAGCAGTACTTC. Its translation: CAWSVLSYEQYF.

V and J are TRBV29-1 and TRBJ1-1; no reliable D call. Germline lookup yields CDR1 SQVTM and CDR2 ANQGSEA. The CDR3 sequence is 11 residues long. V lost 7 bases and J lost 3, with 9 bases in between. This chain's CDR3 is CSGDGDTEAFF. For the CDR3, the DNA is TGCAGCGGCGACGGGGACACTGAAGCTTTCTTT.

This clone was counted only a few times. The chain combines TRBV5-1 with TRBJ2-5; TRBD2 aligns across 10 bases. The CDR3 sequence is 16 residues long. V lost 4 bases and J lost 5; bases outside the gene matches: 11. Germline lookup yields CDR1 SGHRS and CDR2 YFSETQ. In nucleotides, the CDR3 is TGCGCCAGCAGCCTTAGCGGGGGGCTTACTGTGGAGACCCAGTACTTC. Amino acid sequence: CASSLSGGLTVETQYF.

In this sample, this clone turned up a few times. The CDR3 spells CAIMGQGAYNEQFF. The CDR3 DNA sequence: TGTGCCATCATGGGACAGGGGGCTTACAATGAGCAGTTCTTC. The rearrangement uses TRBV10-3 and TRBJ2-1, with 12 bases that match TRBD1. The CDR3 covers 14 residues. Germline V gives CDR1 ENHRY, CDR2 SYGVKD. After removal of 7 bases from V and 4 bases from J, the junction contained 2 bases not matched to a gene.

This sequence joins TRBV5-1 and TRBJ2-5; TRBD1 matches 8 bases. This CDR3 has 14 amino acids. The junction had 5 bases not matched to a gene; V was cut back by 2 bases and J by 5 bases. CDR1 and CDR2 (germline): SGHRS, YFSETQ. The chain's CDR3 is CASSLGQGSETQYF. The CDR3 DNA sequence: TGCGCCAGCAGCTTAGGACAGGGTTCGGAGACCCAGTACTTC.

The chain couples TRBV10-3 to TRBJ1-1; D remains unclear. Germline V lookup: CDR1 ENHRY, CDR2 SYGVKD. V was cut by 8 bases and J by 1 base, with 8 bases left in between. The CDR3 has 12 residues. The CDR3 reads CAIGAGNTEAFF. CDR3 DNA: TGTGCCATCGGAGCAGGGAACACTGAAGCTTTCTTT.